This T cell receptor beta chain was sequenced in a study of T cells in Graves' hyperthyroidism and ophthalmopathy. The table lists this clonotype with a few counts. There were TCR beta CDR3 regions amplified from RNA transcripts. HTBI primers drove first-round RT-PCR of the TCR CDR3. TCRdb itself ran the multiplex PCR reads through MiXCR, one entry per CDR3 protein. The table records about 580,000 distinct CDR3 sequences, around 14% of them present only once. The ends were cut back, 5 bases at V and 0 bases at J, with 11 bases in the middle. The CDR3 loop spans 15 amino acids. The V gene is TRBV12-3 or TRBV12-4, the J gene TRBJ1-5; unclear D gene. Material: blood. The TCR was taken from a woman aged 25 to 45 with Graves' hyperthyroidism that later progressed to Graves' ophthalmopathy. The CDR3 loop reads CASSQTAYSNQPQHF. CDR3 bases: TGTGCCAGCAGTCAAACAGCGTATAGCAATCAGCCCCAGCATTTT.